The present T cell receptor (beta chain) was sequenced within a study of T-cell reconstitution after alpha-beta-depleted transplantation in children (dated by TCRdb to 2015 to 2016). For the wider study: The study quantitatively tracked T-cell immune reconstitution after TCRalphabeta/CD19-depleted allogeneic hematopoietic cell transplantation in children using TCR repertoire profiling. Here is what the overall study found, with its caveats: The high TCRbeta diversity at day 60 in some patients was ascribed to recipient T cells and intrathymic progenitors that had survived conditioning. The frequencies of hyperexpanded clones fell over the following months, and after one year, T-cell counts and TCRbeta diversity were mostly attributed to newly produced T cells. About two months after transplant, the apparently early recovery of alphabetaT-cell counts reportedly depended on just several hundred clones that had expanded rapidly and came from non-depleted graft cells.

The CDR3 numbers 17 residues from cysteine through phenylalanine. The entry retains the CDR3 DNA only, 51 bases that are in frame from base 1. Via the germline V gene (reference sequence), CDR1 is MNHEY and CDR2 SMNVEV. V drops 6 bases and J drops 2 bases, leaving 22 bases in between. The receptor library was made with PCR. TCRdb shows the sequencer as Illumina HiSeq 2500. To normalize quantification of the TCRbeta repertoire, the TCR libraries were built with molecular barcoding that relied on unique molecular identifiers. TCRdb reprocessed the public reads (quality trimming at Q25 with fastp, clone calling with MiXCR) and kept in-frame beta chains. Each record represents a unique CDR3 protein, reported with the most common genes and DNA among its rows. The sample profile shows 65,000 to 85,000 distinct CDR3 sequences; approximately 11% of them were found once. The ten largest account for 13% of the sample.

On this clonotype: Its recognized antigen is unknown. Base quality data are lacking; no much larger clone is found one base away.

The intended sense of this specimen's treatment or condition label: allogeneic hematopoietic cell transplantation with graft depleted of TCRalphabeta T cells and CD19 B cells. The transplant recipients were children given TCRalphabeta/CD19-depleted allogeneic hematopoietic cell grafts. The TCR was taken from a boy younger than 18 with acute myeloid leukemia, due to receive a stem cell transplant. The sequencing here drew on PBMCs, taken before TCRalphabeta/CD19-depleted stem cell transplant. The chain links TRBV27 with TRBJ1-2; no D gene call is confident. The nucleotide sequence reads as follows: TGTGCCAGCAGCCTGATAGGGAGTCGGGTAGGAAACTATGGCTACACCTTC. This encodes CASSLIGSRVGNYGYTF.